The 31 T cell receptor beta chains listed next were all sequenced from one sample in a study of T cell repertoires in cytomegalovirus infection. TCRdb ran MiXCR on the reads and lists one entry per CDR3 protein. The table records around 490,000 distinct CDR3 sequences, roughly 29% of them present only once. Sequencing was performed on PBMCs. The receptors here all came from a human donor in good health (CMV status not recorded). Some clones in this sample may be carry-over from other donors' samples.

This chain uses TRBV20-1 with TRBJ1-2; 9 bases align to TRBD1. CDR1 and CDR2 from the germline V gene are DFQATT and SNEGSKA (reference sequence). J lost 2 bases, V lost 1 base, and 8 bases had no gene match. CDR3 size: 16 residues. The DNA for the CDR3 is TGCAGTGCTAGAGCTGGACAGGGGACATTGAACTATGGCTACACCTTC. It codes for CSARAGQGTLNYGYTF.

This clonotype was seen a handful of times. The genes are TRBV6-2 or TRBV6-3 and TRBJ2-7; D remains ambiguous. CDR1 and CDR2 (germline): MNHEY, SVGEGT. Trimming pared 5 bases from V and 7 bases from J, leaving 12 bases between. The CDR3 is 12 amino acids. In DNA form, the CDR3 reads TGTGCCAGCAGTACAAGGACGGGTGAGCAGTACTTC. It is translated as CASSTRTGEQYF.

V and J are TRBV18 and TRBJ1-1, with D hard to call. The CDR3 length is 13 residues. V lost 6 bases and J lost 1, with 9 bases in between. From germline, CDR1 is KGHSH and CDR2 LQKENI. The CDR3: CASSTSPNTEAFF. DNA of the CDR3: TGTGCCAGCTCCACTTCTCCGAACACTGAAGCTTTCTTT.

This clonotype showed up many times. The CDR3 nucleotides read TGTGCCAGCAGCTTGCCCACAGGGACTTGGAATTCACCCCTCCACTTT. Translation gives CASSLPTGTWNSPLHF. This chain joins TRBV7-2 and TRBJ1-6, with D tentatively TRBD1 (6 bases). Trimming shortened V by 3 bases and J by 7 bases, and 16 bases separated the two germline ends. CDR3 length equals 16 residues. Germline V gene data show CDR1 as SGHTA and CDR2 as FQGNSA.

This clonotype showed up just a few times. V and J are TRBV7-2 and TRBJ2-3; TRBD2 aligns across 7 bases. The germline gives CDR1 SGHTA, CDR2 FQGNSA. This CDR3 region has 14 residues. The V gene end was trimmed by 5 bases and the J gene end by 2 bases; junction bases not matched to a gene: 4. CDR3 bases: TGTGCCAGCAGCGGGCGGGACTACACAGATACGCAGTATTTT. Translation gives CASSGRDYTDTQYF.

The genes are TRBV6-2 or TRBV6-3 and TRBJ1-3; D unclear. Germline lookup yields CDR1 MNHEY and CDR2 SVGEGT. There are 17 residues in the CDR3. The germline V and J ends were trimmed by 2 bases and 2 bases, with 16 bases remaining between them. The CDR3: CASSYRSSRVTGNTIYF. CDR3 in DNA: TGTGCCAGCAGTTACCGAAGCTCGAGGGTCACTGGAAACACCATATATTTT.

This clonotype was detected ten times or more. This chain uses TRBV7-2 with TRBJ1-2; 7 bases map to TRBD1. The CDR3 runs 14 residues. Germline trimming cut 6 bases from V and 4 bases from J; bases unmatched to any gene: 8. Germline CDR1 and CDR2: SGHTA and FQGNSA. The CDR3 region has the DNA TGTGCCAGCAGTCAGACAGGGAGAAGCTATGGCTACACCTTC. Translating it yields CASSQTGRSYGYTF.

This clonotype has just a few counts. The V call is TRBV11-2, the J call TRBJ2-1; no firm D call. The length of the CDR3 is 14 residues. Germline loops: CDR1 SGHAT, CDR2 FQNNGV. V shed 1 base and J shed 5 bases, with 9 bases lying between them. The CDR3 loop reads CASSLVSTHNEQFF. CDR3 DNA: TGTGCCAGCAGCTTAGTATCGACCCACAATGAGCAGTTCTTC.

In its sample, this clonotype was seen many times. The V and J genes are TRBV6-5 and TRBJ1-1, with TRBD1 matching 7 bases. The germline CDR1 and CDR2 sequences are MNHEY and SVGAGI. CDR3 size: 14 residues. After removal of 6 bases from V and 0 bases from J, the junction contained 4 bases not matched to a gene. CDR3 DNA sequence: TGTGCCAGCAGGACAGGGACCATGAACACTGAAGCTTTCTTT. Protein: CASRTGTMNTEAFF.

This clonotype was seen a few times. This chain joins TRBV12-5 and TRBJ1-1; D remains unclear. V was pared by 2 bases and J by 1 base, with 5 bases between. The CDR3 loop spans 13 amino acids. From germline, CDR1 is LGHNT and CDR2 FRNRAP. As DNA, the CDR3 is TGTGCTAGTGGTTTGAGGCCGAACACTGAAGCTTTCTTT. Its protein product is CASGLRPNTEAFF.

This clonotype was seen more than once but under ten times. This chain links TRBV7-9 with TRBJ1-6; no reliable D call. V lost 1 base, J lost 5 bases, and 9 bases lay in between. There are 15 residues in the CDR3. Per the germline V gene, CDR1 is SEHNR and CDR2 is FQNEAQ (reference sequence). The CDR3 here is CASSLGSADNSPLHF. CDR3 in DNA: TGTGCCAGCAGCTTAGGTTCAGCCGATAATTCACCCCTCCACTTT.

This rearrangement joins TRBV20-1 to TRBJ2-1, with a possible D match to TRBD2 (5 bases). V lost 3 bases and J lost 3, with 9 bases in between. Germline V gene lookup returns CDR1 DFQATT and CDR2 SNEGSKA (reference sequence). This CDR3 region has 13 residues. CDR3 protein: CSASETNYNEQFF. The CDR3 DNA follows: TGCAGTGCTAGTGAGACTAACTACAATGAGCAGTTCTTC.

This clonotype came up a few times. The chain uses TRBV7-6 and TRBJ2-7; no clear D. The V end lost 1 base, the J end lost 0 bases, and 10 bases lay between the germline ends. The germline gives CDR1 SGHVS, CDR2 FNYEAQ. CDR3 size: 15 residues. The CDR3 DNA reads TGTGCCAGCAGCTTAGGGTCCGACCCCTCCTACGAGCAGTACTTC. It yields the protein CASSLGSDPSYEQYF.

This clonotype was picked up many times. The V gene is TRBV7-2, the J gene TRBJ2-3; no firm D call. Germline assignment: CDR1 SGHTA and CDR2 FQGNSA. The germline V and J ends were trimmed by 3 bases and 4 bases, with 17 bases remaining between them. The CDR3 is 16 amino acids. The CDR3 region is CASSFGGSVRSDTQYF. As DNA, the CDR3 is TGTGCCAGCAGCTTTGGTGGCTCGGTGCGATCAGATACGCAGTATTTT.

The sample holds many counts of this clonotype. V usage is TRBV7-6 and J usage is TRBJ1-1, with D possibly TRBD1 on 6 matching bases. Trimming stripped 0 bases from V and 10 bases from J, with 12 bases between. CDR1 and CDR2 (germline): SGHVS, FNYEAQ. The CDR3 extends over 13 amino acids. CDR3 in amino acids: CASSLALQGRAFF. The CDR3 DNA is TGTGCCAGCAGCTTAGCGTTACAGGGACGAGCTTTCTTT.

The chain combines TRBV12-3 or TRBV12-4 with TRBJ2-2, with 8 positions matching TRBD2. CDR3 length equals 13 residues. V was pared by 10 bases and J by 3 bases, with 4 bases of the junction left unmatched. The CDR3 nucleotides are TGTGCCATCACCGGGGGGGACACCGGGGAGCTGTTTTTT. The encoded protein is CAITGGDTGELFF.

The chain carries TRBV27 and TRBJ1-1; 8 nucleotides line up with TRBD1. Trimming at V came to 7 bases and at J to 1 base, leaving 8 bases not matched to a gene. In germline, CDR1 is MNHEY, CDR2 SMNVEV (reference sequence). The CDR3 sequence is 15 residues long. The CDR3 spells CASKEGDRRNTEAFF. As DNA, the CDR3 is TGTGCCAGCAAGGAGGGGGACAGGCGGAACACTGAAGCTTTCTTT.

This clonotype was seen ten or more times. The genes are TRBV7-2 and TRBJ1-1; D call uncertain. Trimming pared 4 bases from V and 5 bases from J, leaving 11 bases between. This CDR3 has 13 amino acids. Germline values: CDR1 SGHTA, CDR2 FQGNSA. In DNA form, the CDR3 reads TGTGCCAGCAGCTCAGATACGGGGACTGAAGCTTTCTTT. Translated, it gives CASSSDTGTEAFF.

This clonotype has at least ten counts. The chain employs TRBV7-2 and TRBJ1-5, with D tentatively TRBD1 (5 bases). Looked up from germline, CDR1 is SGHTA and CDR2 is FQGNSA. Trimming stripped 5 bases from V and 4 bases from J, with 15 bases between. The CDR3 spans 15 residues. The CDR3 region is CASSPTGAQNQPQHF. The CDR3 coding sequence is TGTGCCAGCAGCCCCACCGGGGCCCAAAATCAGCCCCAGCATTTT. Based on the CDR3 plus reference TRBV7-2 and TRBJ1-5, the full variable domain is GAGVSQSPSNKVTEKGKDVELRCDPISGHTALYWYRQSLGQGLEFLIYFQGNSAPDKSGLPSDRFSAERTGGSVSTLTIQRTQQEDSAVYLCASSPTGAQNQPQHFGDGTRLSIL.

DNA of the CDR3: TGTGCCAGCAGTTTTGGTGGCGGTCTTCGGGGGCCGAACACTGAAGCTTTCTTT. Its translation is CASSFGGGLRGPNTEAFF. The genes are TRBV12-3 or TRBV12-4 and TRBJ1-1; TRBD1 is a possible D gene (6 bases). This CDR3 comprises 18 residues. Between the trimmed V and J ends, which lost 3 bases and 1 base, there was a span of 21 bases.

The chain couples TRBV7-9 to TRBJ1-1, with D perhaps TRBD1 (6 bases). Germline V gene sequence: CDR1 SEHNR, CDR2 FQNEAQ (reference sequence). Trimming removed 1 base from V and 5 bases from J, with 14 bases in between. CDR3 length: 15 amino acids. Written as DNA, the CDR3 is TGTGCCAGCAGCTTAGTGGGGCAGGGGAGGACTGAAGCTTTCTTT. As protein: CASSLVGQGRTEAFF.

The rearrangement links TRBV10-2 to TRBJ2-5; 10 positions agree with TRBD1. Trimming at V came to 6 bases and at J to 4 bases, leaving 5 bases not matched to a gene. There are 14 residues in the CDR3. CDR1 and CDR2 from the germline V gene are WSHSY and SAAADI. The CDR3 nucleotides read TGCGCCAGCAGGGTGACAGGGGGCGGAGAGACCCAGTACTTC. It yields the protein CASRVTGGGETQYF.

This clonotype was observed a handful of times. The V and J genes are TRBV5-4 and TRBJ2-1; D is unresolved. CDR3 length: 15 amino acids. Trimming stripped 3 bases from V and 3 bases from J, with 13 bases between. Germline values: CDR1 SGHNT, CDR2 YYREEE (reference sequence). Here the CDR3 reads CASSSVGWDYNEQFF. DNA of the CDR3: TGTGCCAGCAGCTCCGTTGGTTGGGACTACAATGAGCAGTTCTTC.

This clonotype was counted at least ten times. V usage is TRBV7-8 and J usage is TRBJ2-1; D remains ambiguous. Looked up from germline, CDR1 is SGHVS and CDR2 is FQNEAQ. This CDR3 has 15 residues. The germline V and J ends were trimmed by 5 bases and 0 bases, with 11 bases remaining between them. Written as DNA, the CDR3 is TGTGCCAGCAGCAAGACGGATAGCTCCTACAATGAGCAGTTCTTC. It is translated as CASSKTDSSYNEQFF.

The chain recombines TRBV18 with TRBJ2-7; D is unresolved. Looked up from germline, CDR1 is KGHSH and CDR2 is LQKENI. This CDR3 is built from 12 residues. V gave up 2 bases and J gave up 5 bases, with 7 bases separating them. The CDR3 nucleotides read TGTGCCAGCTCACCAAGTTGGCACGAGCAGTACTTC. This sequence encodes CASSPSWHEQYF.

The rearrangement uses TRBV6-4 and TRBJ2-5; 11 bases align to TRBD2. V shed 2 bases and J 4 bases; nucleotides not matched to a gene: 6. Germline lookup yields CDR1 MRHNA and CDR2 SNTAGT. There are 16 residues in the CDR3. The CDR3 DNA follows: TGTGCCAGCAGTGACCTCCGAACTAGCGGGAGAGAGACCCAGTACTTC. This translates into CASSDLRTSGRETQYF.

CDR3 DNA sequence: TGTGCCACCAGCAGAGATCGGGGGGGCGACTATGGCTACACCTTC. It is translated as CATSRDRGGDYGYTF. V is TRBV15 and J is TRBJ1-2; tentatively, D is TRBD1 (6 bases). Germline V gene lookup returns CDR1 LNHNV and CDR2 YYDKDF (reference sequence). The V gene lost 0 bases and the J gene lost 3 bases, with 11 bases spanning the gap. CDR3 length: 15 residues.

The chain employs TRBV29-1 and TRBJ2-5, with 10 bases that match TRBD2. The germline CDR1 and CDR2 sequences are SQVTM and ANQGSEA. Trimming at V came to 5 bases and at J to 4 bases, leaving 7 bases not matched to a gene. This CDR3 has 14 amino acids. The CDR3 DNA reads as TGCAGCGTTACACTAGCGGGAACGAGAGAGACCCAGTACTTC. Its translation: CSVTLAGTRETQYF.

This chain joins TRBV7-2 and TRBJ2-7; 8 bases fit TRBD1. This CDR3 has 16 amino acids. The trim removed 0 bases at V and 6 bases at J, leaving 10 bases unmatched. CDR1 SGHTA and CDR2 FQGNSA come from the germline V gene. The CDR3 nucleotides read TGTGCCAGCAGCTTAGCGAGGGGGCAGGGGGCTATCGAGCAGTACGTC. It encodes CASSLARGQGAIEQYV.

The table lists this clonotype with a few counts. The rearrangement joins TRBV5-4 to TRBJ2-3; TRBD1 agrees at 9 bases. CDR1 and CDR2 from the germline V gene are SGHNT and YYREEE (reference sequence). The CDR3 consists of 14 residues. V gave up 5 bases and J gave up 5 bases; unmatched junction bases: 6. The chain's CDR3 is CASRLQGAGDTQYF. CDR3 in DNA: TGTGCCAGCAGACTACAGGGGGCGGGAGATACGCAGTATTTT.

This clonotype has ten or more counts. The CDR3 DNA reads as TGTGCCAGCAGCTTAGAACCGACTGGAATGAACACTGAAGCTTTCTTT. Protein sequence: CASSLEPTGMNTEAFF. The chain combines TRBV7-2 with TRBJ1-1; D call uncertain. The V end lost 1 base, the J end lost 0 bases, and 12 bases lay between the germline ends. The CDR3 is 16 amino acids. The germline CDR1 and CDR2 sequences are SGHTA and FQGNSA.